This paragraph covers one TCR beta chain sequence. Its target is unknown. It was from unfractionated whole blood that total RNA was extracted. This entry comes from a study of human T cells and chemical hapten exposure. This CDR3 region has 16 residues. The V end was cut by 4 bases, the J end by 0 bases, with 12 bases between. Germline V gives CDR1 MGHRA, CDR2 YSYEKL. As the library was built, unique molecular identifiers were attached to individual cDNA molecules. As processed by the authors: TCRs per sample had a median of approximately 100,000 and ranged from about 20,000 to 700,000. TCRdb passed the reads through MiXCR, listing each CDR3 protein once. For this entry, the V and J calls and clone size follow TCRdb and not the study's own pipeline. The table has about 120,000 distinct CDR3 sequences, over 6.5% seen once. Broader study findings: TCRs above 1 in 1000 frequency stayed constant with DPC sensitization.

The sample taken for sequencing was whole blood. This TCR derives from a human donor in good health. Some clones in this sample may be carry-over from other donors' samples. The chain joins TRBV4-1 to TRBJ2-2; D is ambiguous. CDR3 loop: CASSPRTESNTGELFF. In nucleotides, the CDR3 is TGCGCCAGCAGCCCCAGGACGGAATCGAACACCGGGGAGCTGTTTTTT.